These 17 T cell receptor beta chains share one sample of origin, sequenced in a study of T cell responses to AZD1222 COVID-19 vaccine. The table came from immunoSEQ multiplex PCR; TCRdb's copy has only in-frame clones and leaves some out. The data show about 130,000 clones, around 89% seen once. Here the sequenced sample was peripheral blood, taken 28 days after the second AZD1222 dose. The receptor set was obtained from an adult who received the AZD1222 COVID-19 vaccine.

The V call is TRBV12-1, the J call TRBJ2-1; TRBD2 reflects the table's D call only, with no check against the DNA. TRBV12-1 counts as a pseudogene. The CDR3 is 11 amino acids. This chain's CDR3 is CASSFVFEQFF. CDR3 nucleotide sequence: TGTGCCAGCAGCTTTGTCTTTGAGCAGTTCTTC.

The chain is built from TRBV3-1 (or the pseudogene TRBV3-2) and TRBJ2-7; D gene unclear. CDR1 and CDR2 (germline): LGHDT, YNNKEL (reference sequence). Trimming shortened V by 1 base and J by 0 bases, and 7 bases separated the two germline ends. The CDR3 is made up of 14 amino acids. The CDR3 DNA follows: TGTGCCAGCAGCCAAGCCCAGAGCTCCTACGAGCAGTACTTC. It codes for CASSQAQSSYEQYF.

The V call is TRBV5-1, the J call TRBJ1-3; D unresolved. The CDR3 totals 15 residues. Germline CDR1 and CDR2: SGHRS and YFSETQ. V was trimmed by 4 bases and J by 0 bases, leaving 11 bases between them. The CDR3 DNA follows: TGCGCCAGCAGCGCATATGGGAGCTCTGGAAACACCATATATTTT. This sequence encodes CASSAYGSSGNTIYF.

This chain connects TRBV2 to TRBJ1-2; D gene uncertain. The V gene's germline CDR1 is SNHLY and CDR2 FYNNEI. V was pared by 2 bases and J by 6 bases, with 7 bases between. The length of the CDR3 is 12 residues. The CDR3 protein is CASSETVNGYTF. The CDR3 DNA reads TGTGCCAGCAGTGAAACGGTTAATGGCTACACCTTC.

The chain is built from TRBV3-1 (or the pseudogene TRBV3-2) and TRBJ1-2, with D hard to call. In germline, CDR1 is LGHDT, CDR2 YNNKEL (reference sequence). This CDR3 region has 13 residues. V was shortened by 4 bases and J by 0 bases, with 6 bases between the two germline ends. CDR3 sequence (DNA): TGTGCCAGCAGCCTCAGAGCTAACTATGGCTACACCTTC. It codes for CASSLRANYGYTF.

This clone has a single count. The chain recombines TRBV6-5 with TRBJ2-7; tentatively, D is TRBD1 or TRBD2 (5 bases each). The V gene's germline CDR1 is MNHEY and CDR2 SVGAGI. V was shortened by 6 bases and J by 0 bases, with 12 bases between the two germline ends. The length of the CDR3 is 14 residues. CDR3 coding DNA: TGTGCCAGCAGGCAGGGAGCCCACTCCTACGAGCAGTACTTC. This codes for CASRQGAHSYEQYF.

The genes are TRBV9 and TRBJ2-5; D is perhaps TRBD2 (6 bases). There are 14 residues in the CDR3. The ends were cut back, 3 bases at V and 4 bases at J, with 13 bases in the middle. Germline loops: CDR1 SGDLS, CDR2 YYNGEE. The CDR3 DNA reads as TGTGCCAGCAGCGCTTCCAGGCGGGGAGAGACCCAGTACTTC. It codes for CASSASRRGETQYF.

In its sample, this clone was seen a few times. V gene TRBV29-1 combines with J gene TRBJ2-1, with 10 bases that match TRBD2. CDR1 and CDR2 (germline): SQVTM, ANQGSEA. V shed 4 bases, J shed 6 bases, and the junction held 15 bases outside the gene matches. This CDR3 region has 17 residues. CDR3: CSVGKFPGSGRANEQFF. In DNA form, the CDR3 reads TGCAGCGTTGGAAAATTCCCTGGGAGCGGGAGGGCCAATGAGCAGTTCTTC.

The chain employs TRBV6-6 and TRBJ1-5, with 7 bases lining up with TRBD1. Trimming took 2 bases from V and 0 from J; bases not matched to a gene: 4. CDR3 size: 16 residues. The germline V gene has CDR1 MNHNY and CDR2 SVGAGI (reference sequence). In DNA, the CDR3 is TGTGCCAGCAGTTACGGGGACAGACTTAGCAATCAGCCCCAGCATTTT. Translating gives CASSYGDRLSNQPQHF.

This clone has just one count. The V call is TRBV12-3 or TRBV12-4, the J call TRBJ2-2; TRBD2 matches 8 bases. This CDR3 comprises 13 residues. The CDR3 nucleotides read TGTGCAGGCCAAGGCGGGGGGACCGGGGAGCTGTTTTTT. As protein: CAGQGGGTGELFF.

The rearrangement links TRBV27 to TRBJ1-4, with D possibly matching TRBD1 (6 bases). CDR3 size: 16 residues. Germline V lookup: CDR1 MNHEY, CDR2 SMNVEV (reference sequence). The V end lost 6 bases, the J end lost 0 bases, and 14 bases lay between the germline ends. This CDR3 reads CASSLWGGTTNEKLFF. Here the CDR3 DNA reads TGTGCCAGCAGCCTTTGGGGGGGCACAACTAATGAAAAACTGTTTTTT.

The V gene is TRBV5-1, the J gene TRBJ2-1; D possibly matches TRBD1 or TRBD2 (7 bases each). V was cut by 3 bases and J by 7 bases, with 14 bases left in between. This CDR3 is built from 14 residues. Germline V gene lookup returns CDR1 SGHRS and CDR2 YFSETQ. Written as DNA, the CDR3 is TGCGCCAGCAGCTCAACTCAGGGGGGGAATGAGCAGTTCTTC. Amino acid sequence: CASSSTQGGNEQFF.

The chain is built from TRBV10-1 and TRBJ1-1; the D gene is possibly TRBD1 (5 bases). This CDR3 comprises 13 residues. Germline CDR1 is WNHNN and CDR2 is SYGVQD (reference sequence). The V end was cut by 3 bases, the J end by 4 bases, with 9 bases between. In DNA form, the CDR3 reads TGCGCCAGCAGTGACAGGAGGGGCACTGAAGCTTTCTTT. Protein product: CASSDRRGTEAFF.

The V and J genes are TRBV4-1 and TRBJ1-6; 10 bases agree with TRBD1. The CDR3 is made up of 17 amino acids. V lost 5 bases and J lost 7; bases outside the gene matches: 11. In germline, CDR1 is MGHRA, CDR2 YSYEKL. The CDR3: CASSKNRGTGENSPLHF. Written as DNA, the CDR3 is TGCGCCAGCAGCAAGAACCGTGGGACAGGGGAGAATTCACCCCTCCACTTT.

This clone was detected only once. The V call is TRBV5-8, the J call TRBJ1-2; D possibly corresponds to TRBD1 (5 bases). The CDR3 loop spans 17 amino acids. Between the trimmed V and J ends, which lost 0 bases and 2 bases, there was a span of 17 bases. Germline CDR1 and CDR2: SGHTS and YDEGEE. The CDR3 DNA follows: TGTGCCAGCAGCTTGGCCTGGGACGCTAGAGAAAACTATGGCTACACCTTC. This sequence encodes CASSLAWDARENYGYTF.

The chain joins TRBV12-3 or TRBV12-4 to TRBJ2-3, with D perhaps matching TRBD1 (5 bases). The CDR3 is 13 amino acids. The V end was cut by 7 bases, the J end by 4 bases, with 12 bases between. In nucleotides, the CDR3 is TGTGCCAGCAAGGGCCAGGGCCCAGATACGCAGTATTTT. This sequence encodes CASKGQGPDTQYF.

J is TRBJ1-4 and V is TRBV4-2, with no clear D. V lost 3 bases and J 8 bases, leaving 13 bases between the germline ends. This CDR3 has 14 residues. Germline V CDR1 and CDR2: LGHNA, YNFKEQ. This CDR3 reads CASSHPGEFEKLFF. The CDR3 bases are TGTGCCAGCAGCCACCCTGGGGAGTTCGAAAAACTGTTTTTT.